These 22 T cell receptor beta chains originate from one sample sequenced in a study of T cell changes during pregnancy in multiple sclerosis (dated by TCRdb to the late 2010s). Library construction relied on the immunoSEQ multiplex PCR assay. TCRdb retrieved this table from immuneACCESS and kept in-frame rearrangements only. Not all clones are present; in checked studies, unresolved V genes account for under half, and no reason is known for the remainder. The sample data list 70,000 to 95,000 clones, and 90% to 95% of these were observed just once. The ten largest clones represent around 4.1% of the sample. Specimen: peripheral blood, collected in the first trimester of pregnancy. All receptors derive from a female donor with multiple sclerosis, enrolled in a pregnancy study.

The chain carries TRBV6-1 and TRBJ1-3; maybe TRBD1 (6 bases). The CDR3 loop spans 14 amino acids. The V end lost 4 bases, the J end lost 2 bases, and 9 bases lay between the germline ends. The germline V gene encodes CDR1 MNHNS and CDR2 SASEGT. The CDR3 DNA sequence: TGTGCCAGCAGTGCTGACAGGACTGGAAACACCATATATTTT. Translating gives CASSADRTGNTIYF.

V is TRBV11-2 and J is TRBJ2-7; a weak D match, TRBD1 (6 bases). Trimming removed 0 bases from V and 5 bases from J, with 11 bases in between. Germline CDR1 reads SGHAT; CDR2 reads FQNNGV. This CDR3 is built from 14 residues. The CDR3 loop is CASSLDRGRDEQYF. For the CDR3, the DNA is TGTGCCAGCAGCTTAGACAGGGGAAGGGACGAGCAGTACTTC.

This CDR3 is CASSSRVGVANSPLHF. The CDR3, as DNA: TGTGCCAGCAGCTCTAGGGTAGGGGTAGCAAATTCACCCCTCCACTTT. The chain is built from TRBV7-2 and TRBJ1-6; maybe TRBD1 (5 bases). CDR1 and CDR2 from the germline V gene are SGHTA and FQGNSA. The CDR3 loop spans 16 amino acids. V dropped 4 bases and J dropped 7 bases, with 17 bases sitting between them.

This rearrangement joins TRBV5-1 to TRBJ1-2; 10 nucleotides agree with TRBD1. With V trimmed by 4 bases and J by 7 bases, 4 bases remained unmatched. CDR1 is SGHRS, CDR2 YFSETQ, per germline. The CDR3 has 13 amino acids. The CDR3: CASSPRDRGGYTF. As DNA, the CDR3 is TGCGCCAGCAGCCCCCGGGACAGGGGTGGCTACACCTTC.

J is TRBJ2-7 and V is TRBV2; tentative D call: TRBD1 (6 bases). There are 13 residues in the CDR3. Germline V gene data show CDR1 as SNHLY and CDR2 as FYNNEI. V was clipped by 3 bases and J by 5 bases, with 11 bases between them. CDR3 loop: CASSERGMDEQYF. In nucleotides, the CDR3 is TGTGCCAGCAGTGAGAGGGGGATGGACGAGCAGTACTTC.

The V call is TRBV9, the J call TRBJ1-4, with 8 bases lining up with TRBD1. Germline assignment: CDR1 SGDLS and CDR2 YYNGEE. The CDR3 covers 14 residues. After removal of 3 bases from V and 4 bases from J, the junction contained 2 bases not matched to a gene. DNA of the CDR3: TGTGCCAGCAGCGCGGACAGGGTTAATGAAAAACTGTTTTTT. Protein product: CASSADRVNEKLFF.

The chain links TRBV6-1 to TRBJ1-1; D is unclear. V lost 6 bases and J lost 4, with 12 bases in between. The length of the CDR3 is 13 residues. Per germline, CDR1 MNHNS and CDR2 SASEGT. CDR3 region: CASRISLATEAFF. CDR3 coding DNA: TGTGCCAGCAGAATTTCTTTAGCCACTGAAGCTTTCTTT.

The CDR3, as DNA: TGTGCCAGCAGCACGGGCAGGGTGGCGGAGACCCAGTACTTC. It translates to CASSTGRVAETQYF. V gene TRBV27 combines with J gene TRBJ2-5; TRBD1 might be the D (5 bases). Trimming removed 6 bases at V and 5 bases at J, with 16 bases between. The CDR3 length is 14 residues. The germline gives CDR1 MNHEY, CDR2 SMNVEV (reference sequence).

The chain has TRBV5-1 and TRBJ1-6; D uncertain. The CDR3 has 15 amino acids. Germline V gene sequence: CDR1 SGHRS, CDR2 YFSETQ. With 6 bases removed from V and 8 bases from J, the gap between germline ends came to 18 bases. In DNA, the CDR3 is TGCGCCAGCACTCCAACAGCAACGGTTGATTCACCCCTCCACTTT. It yields the protein CASTPTATVDSPLHF.

CDR3 amino acids: CASSLVGVDEKLFF. CDR3 sequence (DNA): TGTGCCAGCAGCTTAGTAGGGGTTGACGAAAAACTGTTTTTT. V usage is TRBV7-9 and J usage is TRBJ1-4; a possible D gene is TRBD1 (5 bases). The CDR3 totals 14 residues. Germline loops: CDR1 SEHNR, CDR2 FQNEAQ (reference sequence). With 1 base removed from V and 8 bases from J, the gap between germline ends came to 11 bases.

This clone was found once. CDR3 sequence reads: CASSAGVTDTQYF. CDR3 coding DNA: TGTGCCAGCAGCGCGGGGGTCACAGATACGCAGTATTTT. The V and J genes are TRBV6-4 and TRBJ2-3; 7 positions agree with TRBD2. The CDR3 totals 13 residues. The germline CDR1 and CDR2 sequences are MRHNA and SNTAGT. Trimming at V came to 6 bases and at J to 2 bases, leaving 2 bases not matched to a gene.

The chain links TRBV11-2 to TRBJ2-3, with D unclear. CDR1 and CDR2 (germline): SGHAT, FQNNGV. The CDR3 is 14 residues long. Trimming left V 4 bases short and J 0 bases short, with 8 bases between. The CDR3 protein is CASSSLGSTDTQYF. In nucleotides, the CDR3 is TGTGCCAGCAGCTCCCTCGGTAGCACAGATACGCAGTATTTT.

The J gene is TRBJ1-2, the V gene TRBV5-6; a possible D gene is TRBD1 (6 bases). The V gene's germline CDR1 is SGHDT and CDR2 YYEEEE. The CDR3 sequence is 14 residues long. V was shortened by 3 bases and J by 8 bases, with 17 bases between the two germline ends. In DNA, the CDR3 is TGTGCCAGCAGCTGGTCGACAGGTGAGGACGGCTACACCTTC. This sequence encodes CASSWSTGEDGYTF. Based on the CDR3 plus reference TRBV5-6 and TRBJ1-2, the full variable domain is DAGVTQSPTHLIKTRGQQVTLRCSPKSGHDTVSWYQQALGQGPQFIFQYYEEEERQRGNFPDRFSGHQFPNYSSELNVNALLLGDSALYLCASSWSTGEDGYTFGSGTRLTVV.

This rearrangement joins TRBV7-8 to TRBJ1-3, with no clear D. V was clipped by 0 bases and J by 4 bases, with 19 bases between them. The V gene's germline CDR1 is SGHVS and CDR2 FQNEAQ. This CDR3 is 18 amino acids long. CDR3 amino acids: CASSLASLPTRGGNTIYF. CDR3 DNA: TGTGCCAGCAGCTTAGCCTCCTTACCGACCCGGGGAGGAAACACCATATATTTT.

This chain uses TRBV2 with TRBJ1-1, with D perhaps TRBD1 (5 bases). V lost 6 bases to trimming and J lost 4 bases, with 21 bases between them. CDR1 SNHLY and CDR2 FYNNEI come from the germline V gene. The CDR3 consists of 16 residues. The CDR3 here is CASSVDSGGGFTEAFF. The CDR3 DNA is TGTGCCAGCAGCGTCGACAGTGGAGGAGGGTTCACTGAAGCTTTCTTT.

The chain links TRBV18 to TRBJ1-1; D gene unclear. The germline V gene has CDR1 KGHSH and CDR2 LQKENI. The V gene lost 2 bases and the J gene lost 1 base, with 11 bases spanning the gap. The CDR3 runs 15 residues. The CDR3 spells CASSPSPRPNTEAFF. CDR3 nucleotide sequence: TGTGCCAGCTCACCATCCCCCCGTCCGAACACTGAAGCTTTCTTT.

This chain links TRBV27 with TRBJ2-1; 10 bases match TRBD1. V lost 3 bases to trimming and J lost 7 bases; unmatched junction nucleotides: 9. The V gene's germline CDR1 is MNHEY and CDR2 SMNVEV (reference sequence). The CDR3 has 16 amino acids. In nucleotides, the CDR3 is TGTGCCAGCAGTTTTCTCGGGACAGGGGAGAATAATGAGCAGTTCTTC. Translation: CASSFLGTGENNEQFF.

This sequence joins TRBV5-6 and TRBJ1-2; D perhaps matches TRBD1 (6 bases). The CDR3 has 12 amino acids. V lost 0 bases and J 10 bases, leaving 10 bases between the germline ends. CDR1 is SGHDT, CDR2 YYEEEE, per germline. The CDR3 here is CASSLVQGPYTF. CDR3 sequence (DNA): TGTGCCAGCAGCTTGGTTCAGGGGCCCTACACCTTC.

The V gene is TRBV14, the J gene TRBJ1-4; D unresolved. The V gene's germline CDR1 is SGHDN and CDR2 FVKESK. This CDR3 contains 15 residues. Deletions cut 0 bases from V and 8 bases from J, with 13 bases between. This CDR3 is CASSQEAVPGEKLFF. The CDR3 bases are TGTGCCAGCAGCCAAGAGGCGGTCCCGGGGGAAAAACTGTTTTTT.

This chain uses TRBV21-1 with TRBJ2-1; TRBD2, as called in the table, went unchecked against the DNA. TRBV21-1 is termed a pseudogene. The CDR3 runs 17 residues. CDR3 residues: CASSPRKVGGSYNEQFF. The CDR3 DNA sequence: TGTGCCAGCAGCCCTAGAAAGGTCGGAGGATCCTACAATGAGCAGTTCTTC.

The chain employs TRBV5-1 and TRBJ1-1; maybe TRBD1 (5 bases). Germline CDR1 is SGHRS and CDR2 is YFSETQ. V was clipped by 3 bases and J by 2 bases, with 8 bases between them. The CDR3 spans 13 residues. The DNA of the CDR3 is TGCGCCAGCAGCTACAGGTCCAACACTGAAGCTTTCTTT. It yields the protein CASSYRSNTEAFF.

The chain carries TRBV11-2 and TRBJ2-7; 10 nucleotides align to TRBD2. V lost 6 bases, J lost 2 bases, and 7 bases stayed unmatched. CDR3 length: 15 amino acids. Germline-derived CDR1 and CDR2 are SGHAT and FQNNGV. This CDR3 reads CASRRIAGGPYEQYF. The CDR3 DNA sequence: TGTGCCAGCAGACGTATAGCGGGGGGACCCTACGAGCAGTACTTC.